This is a list of T cell receptor beta chains from one sample in a study of cytomegalovirus exposure and HLA in healthy donors. TCRdb keeps only in-frame clones here, not all; method: immunoSEQ multiplex PCR. The repertoire consists of about 140,000 clones, with approximately 83% occurring once and the leading ten covering 2.5% to 3.5%. The specimen was PBMCs. Receptor source: a male donor in good health and CMV-seronegative. Each CDR3 is given without its conserved first and last residue. The order of the fields is clone size, J gene, V gene, CDR3 protein. The size entry is marked missing in some rows and otherwise reads once, few, many or a size class.

size: .; J: TRBJ1-1; V: TRBV11-2; CDR3: ASRILPLLQGANTEAF
size: .; J: TRBJ2-6; V: TRBV28; CDR3: ASSFGGGSGANVLT
size: .; J: TRBJ1-3; V: TRBV7-9; CDR3: ASSLRENTGNTIY
size: .; J: TRBJ2-1; V: TRBV4-1; CDR3: ASSQDRWGQVYNEQF
size: .; J: TRBJ2-2; V: TRBV9; CDR3: ASSVEGGLGTGELF
size: .; J: TRBJ2-1; V: TRBV29-1; CDR3: SVEASGRHNEQF
size: .; J: TRBJ2-7; V: TRBV18; CDR3: ASSPIQVSYEQY
size: .; J: TRBJ2-4; V: TRBV19; CDR3: ASSLQGLAKNIQY
size: .; J: TRBJ2-5; V: TRBV7-3; CDR3: ASSLAGRPETQY
size: .; J: TRBJ2-1; V: TRBV19; CDR3: ASSIVSAGGNEQF
size: .; J: TRBJ1-5; V: TRBV18; CDR3: ASSDQGNQPQH
size: once; J: TRBJ2-7; V: TRBV2; CDR3: ASSERRGQQEQY
size: .; J: TRBJ1-2; V: TRBV18; CDR3: ASSPLVSLYGYT
size: .; J: TRBJ2-5; V: TRBV21-1; CDR3: ASSKGEFRGSAETQY
size: .; J: TRBJ1-1; V: TRBV2; CDR3: ASRTGKQGAPQNTEAF
size: .; J: TRBJ1-2; V: TRBV28; CDR3: ASSIPGTANGYT
size: .; J: TRBJ1-1; V: TRBV7-3; CDR3: ASSLNRDTEAF
size: .; J: TRBJ2-2; V: TRBV4-2; CDR3: ASSQAGTKHTGELF
size: .; J: TRBJ2-1; V: TRBV6-5; CDR3: ASSYSSGEGYNEQF
size: .; J: TRBJ1-3; V: TRBV9; CDR3: ASSPTTGASSGNTIY
size: .; J: .; V: TRBV6-1; CDR3: ASSGGTSGNYEQY
size: .; J: TRBJ2-3; V: TRBV12-5; CDR3: ASCRGQGDTQY
size: .; J: TRBJ2-1; V: TRBV23-1; CDR3: ASSHGQGAHNEQF
size: .; J: TRBJ1-1; V: TRBV7-3; CDR3: ASSNVQGRAF
size: .; J: TRBJ2-5; V: TRBV7-3; CDR3: ASSPGQGIETQY
size: .; J: TRBJ1-1; V: TRBV5-1; CDR3: ASSLRSGNTEAF
size: .; J: TRBJ1-1; V: TRBV10-3; CDR3: AISPGRGPDMNTEAF
size: once; J: TRBJ1-4; V: TRBV5-1; CDR3: ASSGRGNLNEKLF
size: .; J: TRBJ1-1; V: TRBV7-9; CDR3: SSSFTMNTEAF
size: .; J: TRBJ1-5; V: TRBV30; CDR3: AWADSSNNQPQH
size: .; J: TRBJ2-7; V: TRBV5-6; CDR3: ASSRGLADAYEQY
size: .; J: TRBJ1-1; V: TRBV27; CDR3: ASSLVGAVNTEAF
size: .; J: TRBJ1-5; V: TRBV5-6; CDR3: ASSLAGVLNQPQH
size: once; J: TRBJ1-6; V: TRBV7-2; CDR3: ASSLRRQGNSPLH
size: few; J: TRBJ1-2; V: TRBV6-1; CDR3: ASSENGANYGYT
size: .; J: TRBJ2-3; V: TRBV19; CDR3: ASSIDRPTVTSTDTQY
size: .; J: TRBJ1-5; V: TRBV5-6; CDR3: ASSSGGRSNQPQH
size: .; J: TRBJ2-1; V: TRBV2; CDR3: ASSAIAGGPRNEQF
size: few; J: TRBJ2-2; V: TRBV4-3; CDR3: ASSQDTGGPGELF
size: .; J: TRBJ2-6; V: TRBV28; CDR3: ASSLVYANVLT
size: .; J: TRBJ2-7; V: TRBV28; CDR3: ASSWSWRAGENEQY
size: .; J: TRBJ2-3; V: TRBV7-2; CDR3: ASSSHRRSTSTDTQY
size: once; J: TRBJ1-1; V: TRBV29-1; CDR3: SVETAGGGTEAF
size: .; J: TRBJ2-7; V: TRBV20-1; CDR3: SARDKGATY
size: .; J: TRBJ2-7; V: TRBV5-1; CDR3: ASSLGAGGFYEQY
size: .; J: TRBJ2-1; V: TRBV5-1; CDR3: ASSFRSGSDEQF
size: .; J: TRBJ2-3; V: TRBV7-2; CDR3: ASSPSVYTQY
size: .; J: TRBJ2-7; V: TRBV9; CDR3: ASSVADTGREQY
size: few; J: TRBJ2-3; V: TRBV29-1; CDR3: SVEGGRADTQY
size: .; J: TRBJ2-2; V: TRBV9; CDR3: ASTSAESERNPGELF